This section outlines one TCR beta chain sequence together with its context. Per the germline V gene, CDR1 is LGHNA and CDR2 is YNFKEQ. Trimming removed 1 base at V and 2 bases at J, with 8 bases between. This CDR3 comprises 14 residues. The data stem from a study of blood T cell repertoires in COVID-19. Study-level information: Specimens from acute and convalescent COVID-19 originated in the United States, Italy and Spain. PBMCs, B-cell-depleted T cells, or T cells were the source of the cDNA or gDNA that made up the material.

In the authors' methods: Quantification of nucleated cells was approximated via reference gene primer amplification. Assay: immunoSEQ multiplex PCR; the TCRdb copy retains only in-frame clones and omits some. Clone size and V and J calls were adopted from that table, with D and trimming inferred from the DNA. The sample has some 300,000 clones; 90% are singletons. The specimen was peripheral blood. This receptor was taken from a woman aged 45-65 years with COVID-19, enrolled during active disease. V gene TRBV4-2 combines with J gene TRBJ2-5, with a weak D call TRBD1 (6 bases). CDR3 nucleotides: TGTGCCAGCAGCCAAGCGCAGGGGCAAGAGACCCAGTACTTC. The encoded protein is CASSQAQGQETQYF.